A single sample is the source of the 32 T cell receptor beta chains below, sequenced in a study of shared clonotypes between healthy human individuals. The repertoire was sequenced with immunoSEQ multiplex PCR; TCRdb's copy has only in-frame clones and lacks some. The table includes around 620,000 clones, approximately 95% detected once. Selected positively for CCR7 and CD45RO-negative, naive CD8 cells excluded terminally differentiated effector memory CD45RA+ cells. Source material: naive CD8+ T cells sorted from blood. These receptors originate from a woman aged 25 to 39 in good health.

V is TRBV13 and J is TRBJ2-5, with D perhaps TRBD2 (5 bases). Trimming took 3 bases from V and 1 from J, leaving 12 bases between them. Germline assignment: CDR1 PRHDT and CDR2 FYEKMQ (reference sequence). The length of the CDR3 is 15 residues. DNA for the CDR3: TGTGCCAGCAGCTTTGCGCGGGCTACCCAAGAGACCCAGTACTTC. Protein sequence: CASSFARATQETQYF.

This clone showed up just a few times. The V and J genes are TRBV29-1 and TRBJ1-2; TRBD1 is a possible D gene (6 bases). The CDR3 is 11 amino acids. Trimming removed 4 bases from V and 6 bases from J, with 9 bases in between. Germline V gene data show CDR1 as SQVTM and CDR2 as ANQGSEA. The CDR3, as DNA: TGCAGCGTTGTAGGGGGACATGGCTACACCTTC. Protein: CSVVGGHGYTF.

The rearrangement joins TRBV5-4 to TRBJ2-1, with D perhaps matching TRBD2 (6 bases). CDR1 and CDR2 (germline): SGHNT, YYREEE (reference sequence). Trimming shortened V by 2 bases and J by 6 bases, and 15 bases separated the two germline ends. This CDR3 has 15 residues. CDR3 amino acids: CASSFLKGTGNEQFF. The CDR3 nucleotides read TGTGCCAGCAGCTTCCTGAAGGGGACTGGCAATGAGCAGTTCTTC.

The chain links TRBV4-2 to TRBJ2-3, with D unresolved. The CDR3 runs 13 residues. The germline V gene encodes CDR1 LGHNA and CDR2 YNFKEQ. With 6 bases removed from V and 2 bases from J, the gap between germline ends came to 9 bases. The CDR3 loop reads CASSQYPTDTQYF. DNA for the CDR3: TGTGCCAGCAGTCAGTACCCCACAGATACGCAGTATTTT.

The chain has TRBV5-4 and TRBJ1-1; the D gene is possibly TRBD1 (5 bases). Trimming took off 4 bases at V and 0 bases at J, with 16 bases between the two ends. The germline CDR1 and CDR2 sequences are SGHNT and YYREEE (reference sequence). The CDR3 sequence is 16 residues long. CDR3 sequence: CASSLGPGRMNTEAFF. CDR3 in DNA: TGTGCCAGCAGCCTAGGCCCGGGACGGATGAACACTGAAGCTTTCTTT.

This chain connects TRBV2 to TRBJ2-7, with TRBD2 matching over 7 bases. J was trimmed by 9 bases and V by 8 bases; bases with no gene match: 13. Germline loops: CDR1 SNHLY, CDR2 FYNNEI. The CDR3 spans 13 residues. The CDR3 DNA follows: TGTGCCAGCTCCGACGGCGGGGGACTTGGGCAGTACTTC. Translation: CASSDGGGLGQYF.

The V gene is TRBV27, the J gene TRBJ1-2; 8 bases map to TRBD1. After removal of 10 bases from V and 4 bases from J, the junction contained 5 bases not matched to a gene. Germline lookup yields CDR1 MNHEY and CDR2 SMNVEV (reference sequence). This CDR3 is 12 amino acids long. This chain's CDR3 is CATRTGFYGYTF. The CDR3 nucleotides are TGTGCCACCAGGACAGGGTTCTATGGCTACACCTTC.

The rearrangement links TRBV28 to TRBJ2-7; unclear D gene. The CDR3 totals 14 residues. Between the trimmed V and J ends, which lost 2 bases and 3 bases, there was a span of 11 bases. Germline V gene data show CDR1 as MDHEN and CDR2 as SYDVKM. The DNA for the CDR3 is TGTGCCAGCAGTTTAATTGGTGGGCTCTACGAGCAGTACTTC. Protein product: CASSLIGGLYEQYF.

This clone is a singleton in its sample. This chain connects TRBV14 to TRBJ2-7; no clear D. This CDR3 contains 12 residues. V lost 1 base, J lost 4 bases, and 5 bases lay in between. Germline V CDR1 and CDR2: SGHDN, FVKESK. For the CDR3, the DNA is TGTGCCAGCAGCCAAGTCGGGTACGAGCAGTACTTC. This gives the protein CASSQVGYEQYF.

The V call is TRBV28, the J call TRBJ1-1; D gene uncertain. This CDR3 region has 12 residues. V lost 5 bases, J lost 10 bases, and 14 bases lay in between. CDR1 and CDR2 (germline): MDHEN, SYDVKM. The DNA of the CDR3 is TGTGCCAGCAGTCTCCGTAGTCCGAGAGCTTTCTTT. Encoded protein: CASSLRSPRAFF.

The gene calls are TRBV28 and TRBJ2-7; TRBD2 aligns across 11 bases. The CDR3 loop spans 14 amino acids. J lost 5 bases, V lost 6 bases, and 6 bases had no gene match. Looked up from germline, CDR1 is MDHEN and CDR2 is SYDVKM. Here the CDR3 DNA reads TGTGCCAGCAGCTTAGCGGGAGGGCAGAACGAGCAGTACTTC. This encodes CASSLAGGQNEQYF. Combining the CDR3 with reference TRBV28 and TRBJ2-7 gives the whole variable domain DVKVTQSSRYLVKRTGEKVFLECVQDMDHENMFWYRQDPGLGLRLIYFSYDVKMKEKGDIPEGYSVSREKKERFSLILESASTNQTSMYLCASSLAGGQNEQYFGPGTRLTVT.

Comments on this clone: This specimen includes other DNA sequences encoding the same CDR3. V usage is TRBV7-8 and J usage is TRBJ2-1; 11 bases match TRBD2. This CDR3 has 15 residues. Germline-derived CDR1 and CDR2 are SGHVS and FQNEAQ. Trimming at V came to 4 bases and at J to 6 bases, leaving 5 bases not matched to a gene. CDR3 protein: CASSSTSGRGNEQFF. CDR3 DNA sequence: TGTGCCAGCAGCTCAACTAGCGGGAGAGGCAATGAGCAGTTCTTC.

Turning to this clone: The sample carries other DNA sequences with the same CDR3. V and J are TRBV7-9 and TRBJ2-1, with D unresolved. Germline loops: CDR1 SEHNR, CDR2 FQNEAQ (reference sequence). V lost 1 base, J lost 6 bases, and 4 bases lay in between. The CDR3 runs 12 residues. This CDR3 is CASSLVANEQFF. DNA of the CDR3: TGTGCCAGCAGCTTAGTTGCCAATGAGCAGTTCTTC. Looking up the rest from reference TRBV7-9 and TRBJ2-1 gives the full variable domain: DTGVSQNPRHKITKRGQNVTFRCDPISEHNRLYWYRQTLGQGPEFLTYFQNEAQLEKSRLLSDRFSAERPKGSFSTLEIQRTEQGDSAMYLCASSLVANEQFFGPGTRLTVL.

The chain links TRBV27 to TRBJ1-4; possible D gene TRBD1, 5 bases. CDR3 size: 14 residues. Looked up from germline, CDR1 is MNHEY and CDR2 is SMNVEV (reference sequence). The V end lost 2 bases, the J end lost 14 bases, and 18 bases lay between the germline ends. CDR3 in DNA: TGTGCCAGCAGTTTAACAGGTCCCTTGGGGGGTCTGTTTTTT. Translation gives CASSLTGPLGGLFF.

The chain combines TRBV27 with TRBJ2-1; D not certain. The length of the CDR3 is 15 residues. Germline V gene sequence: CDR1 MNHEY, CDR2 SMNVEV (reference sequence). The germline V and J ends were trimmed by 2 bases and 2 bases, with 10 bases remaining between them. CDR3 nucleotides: TGTGCCAGCAGTTTAGCTCAAAATACCTACAATGAGCAGTTCTTC. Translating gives CASSLAQNTYNEQFF.

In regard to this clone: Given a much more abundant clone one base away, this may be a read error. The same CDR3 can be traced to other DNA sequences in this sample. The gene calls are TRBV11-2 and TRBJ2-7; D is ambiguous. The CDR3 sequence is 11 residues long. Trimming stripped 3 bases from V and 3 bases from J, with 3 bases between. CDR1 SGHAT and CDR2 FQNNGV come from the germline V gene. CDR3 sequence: CASSLDYEQYF. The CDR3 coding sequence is TGTGCCAGCAGCTTGGACTACGAGCAGTACTTC.

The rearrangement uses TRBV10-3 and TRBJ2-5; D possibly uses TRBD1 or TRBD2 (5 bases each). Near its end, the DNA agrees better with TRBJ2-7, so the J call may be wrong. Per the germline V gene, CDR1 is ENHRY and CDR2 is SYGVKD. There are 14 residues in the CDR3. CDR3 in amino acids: CAISSGAVVHEQYF. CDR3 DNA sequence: TGTGCCATCAGTTCCGGGGCCGTAGTCCACGAGCAGTACTTC.

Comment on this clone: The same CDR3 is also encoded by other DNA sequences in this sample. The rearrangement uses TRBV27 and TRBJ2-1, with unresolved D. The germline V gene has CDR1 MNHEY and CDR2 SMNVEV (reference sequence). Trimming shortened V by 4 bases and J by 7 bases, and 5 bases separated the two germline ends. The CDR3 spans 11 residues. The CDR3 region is CASSSGNEQFF. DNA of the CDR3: TGTGCCAGCAGTTCAGGTAATGAGCAGTTCTTC.

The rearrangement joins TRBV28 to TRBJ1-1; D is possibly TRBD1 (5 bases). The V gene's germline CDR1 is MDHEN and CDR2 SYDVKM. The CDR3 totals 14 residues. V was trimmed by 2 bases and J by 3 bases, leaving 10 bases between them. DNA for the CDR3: TGTGCCAGCAGTTTAGAAGGGGTTTACACTGAAGCTTTCTTT. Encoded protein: CASSLEGVYTEAFF.

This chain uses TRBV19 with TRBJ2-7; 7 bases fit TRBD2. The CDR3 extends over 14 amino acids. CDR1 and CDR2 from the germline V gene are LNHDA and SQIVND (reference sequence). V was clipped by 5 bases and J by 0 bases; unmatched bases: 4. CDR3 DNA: TGTGCCAGTAGTCGGCTAGCGGACTCCTACGAGCAGTACTTC. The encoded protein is CASSRLADSYEQYF.

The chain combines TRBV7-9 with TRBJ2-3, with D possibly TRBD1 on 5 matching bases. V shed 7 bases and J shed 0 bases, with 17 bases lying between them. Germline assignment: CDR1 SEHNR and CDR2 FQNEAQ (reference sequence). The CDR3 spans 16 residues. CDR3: CASTILGLTSTDTQYF. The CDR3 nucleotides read TGTGCCAGCACCATCCTGGGGCTCACTAGCACAGATACGCAGTATTTT.

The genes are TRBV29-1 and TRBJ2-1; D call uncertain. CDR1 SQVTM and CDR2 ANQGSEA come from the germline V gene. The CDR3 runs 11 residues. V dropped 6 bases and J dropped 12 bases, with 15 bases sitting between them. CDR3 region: CSVVGNFGQFF. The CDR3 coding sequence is TGCAGCGTCGTAGGAAATTTTGGGCAGTTCTTC.

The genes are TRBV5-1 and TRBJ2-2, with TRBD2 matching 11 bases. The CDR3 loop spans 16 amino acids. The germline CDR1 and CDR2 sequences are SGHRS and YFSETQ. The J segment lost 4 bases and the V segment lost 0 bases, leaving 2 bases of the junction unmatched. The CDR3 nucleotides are TGCGCCAGCAGCTTGGGACTAGCGGGAATCACCGGGGAGCTGTTTTTT. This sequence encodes CASSLGLAGITGELFF.

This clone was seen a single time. CDR3 protein: CASSLGDSFYEQYF. CDR3 DNA sequence: TGTGCCAGCAGCTTGGGTGACTCCTTCTACGAGCAGTACTTC. This chain joins TRBV5-4 and TRBJ2-7; no reliable D call. The CDR3 runs to 14 residues. Per the germline V gene, CDR1 is SGHNT and CDR2 is YYREEE (reference sequence). The V end was cut by 0 bases, the J end by 3 bases, with 10 bases between.

The CDR3 loop is CASSVGGHNEQFF. The CDR3 coding sequence is TGTGCCAGCAGCGTAGGTGGGCACAATGAGCAGTTCTTC. The chain uses TRBV9 and TRBJ2-1; no definite D call. CDR3 length: 13 residues. V was cut by 0 bases and J by 5 bases, with 6 bases left in between. The germline V gene has CDR1 SGDLS and CDR2 YYNGEE.

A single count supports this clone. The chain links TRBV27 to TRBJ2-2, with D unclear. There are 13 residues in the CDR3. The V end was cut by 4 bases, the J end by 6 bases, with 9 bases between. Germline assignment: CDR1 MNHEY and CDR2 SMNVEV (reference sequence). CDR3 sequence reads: CASSYSVAGELFF. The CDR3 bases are TGTGCCAGCAGTTACTCCGTCGCCGGGGAGCTGTTTTTT.

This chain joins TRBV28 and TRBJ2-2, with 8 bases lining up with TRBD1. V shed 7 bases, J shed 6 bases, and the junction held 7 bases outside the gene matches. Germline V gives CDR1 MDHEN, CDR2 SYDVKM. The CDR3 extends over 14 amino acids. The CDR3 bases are TGTGCCAGCACTGGGACAGGATCCCCCGGGGAGCTGTTTTTT. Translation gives CASTGTGSPGELFF.

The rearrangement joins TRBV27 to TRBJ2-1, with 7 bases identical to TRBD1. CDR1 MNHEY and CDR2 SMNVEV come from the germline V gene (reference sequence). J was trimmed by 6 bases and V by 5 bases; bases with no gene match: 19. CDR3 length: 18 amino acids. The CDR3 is CASSATSDRDGFGNEQFF. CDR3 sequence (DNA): TGTGCCAGCAGTGCGACCTCCGACAGGGACGGTTTCGGCAATGAGCAGTTCTTC.

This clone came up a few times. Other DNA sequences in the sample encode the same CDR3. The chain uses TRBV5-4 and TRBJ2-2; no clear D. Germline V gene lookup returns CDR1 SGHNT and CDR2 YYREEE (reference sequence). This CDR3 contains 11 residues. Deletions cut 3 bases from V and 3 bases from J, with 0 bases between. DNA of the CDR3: TGTGCCAGCAGCTACACCGGGGAGCTGTTTTTT. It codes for CASSYTGELFF.

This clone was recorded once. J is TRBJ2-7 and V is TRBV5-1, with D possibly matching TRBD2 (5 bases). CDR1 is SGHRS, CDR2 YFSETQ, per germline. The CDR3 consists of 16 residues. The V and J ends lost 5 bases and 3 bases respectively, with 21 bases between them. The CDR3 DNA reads TGCGCCAGCAGTGAATTGGGTTCCGGAGGAAACTACGAGCAGTACTTC. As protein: CASSELGSGGNYEQYF.

CDR3 residues: CASSLSGSGTGELFF. The CDR3 DNA reads as TGTGCCAGCAGCCTCAGCGGGAGCGGCACCGGGGAGCTGTTTTTT. This chain connects TRBV4-2 to TRBJ2-2; 8 nucleotides align to TRBD2. The germline gives CDR1 LGHNA, CDR2 YNFKEQ. CDR3 size: 15 residues. The trim removed 4 bases at V and 4 bases at J, leaving 5 bases unmatched.

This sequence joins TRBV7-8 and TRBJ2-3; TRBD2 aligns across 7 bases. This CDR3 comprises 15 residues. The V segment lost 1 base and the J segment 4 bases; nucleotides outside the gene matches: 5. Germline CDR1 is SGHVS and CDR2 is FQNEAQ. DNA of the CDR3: TGTGCCAGCAGCTTAGGGCGGGAGTGGGCAGATACGCAGTATTTT. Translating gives CASSLGREWADTQYF.